Listed below are T cell receptor beta chains from one sample, sequenced in a study of blood T cell repertoires in COVID-19. The method was immunoSEQ multiplex PCR; TCRdb's version includes in-frame clones alone and lacks a portion of them. The sample holds roughly 250,000 clones; approximately 86% are singletons and the top ten take approximately 0.94%. What was sequenced was peripheral blood. Receptors originate from a human donor with COVID-19, enrolled during active disease. The donor label of this sample is uncertain. Both conserved end residues are trimmed from each CDR3.

j_call v_call cdr3_aa
TRBJ2-7 TRBV29-1 SVDSETATQQY
TRBJ1-4 TRBV4-3 ASSQERASGFEKLF
TRBJ2-1 TRBV30 AWSAKLAGAYNEQF
TRBJ2-3 TRBV28 ASSAGTSGRAWQSDTQY
TRBJ2-7 TRBV25-1 ASSESIARDSYEQY
TRBJ2-5 TRBV7-7 ASSSTSGSRETQY
TRBJ1-5 TRBV3-1/TRBV3-2 ASSQDAGQGANQPQH
TRBJ1-3 TRBV7-9 ASSLGQGSGNTIY
TRBJ2-5 TRBV7-8 ASSFGGSQETQY
TRBJ2-7 TRBV19 ASRRLAGPYEQY
TRBJ1-5 TRBV5-5 ASDFGADSNQPQH
TRBJ1-1 TRBV9 ASSVAQGRANTEAF
TRBJ2-2 TRBV5-6 ASKMLAPGTGELF
TRBJ2-7 TRBV30 AWSVGVNLGEQY
TRBJ1-5 TRBV30 AWGDRGRNQPQH
TRBJ2-7 TRBV6-5 ASRKLAVPSYEQY
TRBJ2-1 TRBV30 AWRREGLSGEQF
TRBJ2-7 TRBV20-1 SASPRQEQY